This TCR beta chain comes out of a study of blood T cell repertoires in COVID-19. Study-level information: Some COVID-19 samples were acute and others convalescent; all came from the United States, Italy and Spain.

In the source study's methods: Counts of nucleated cells, estimated from reference gene primer amplification, were obtained. This table comes from immunoSEQ multiplex PCR, and its TCRdb copy is limited to in-frame clones, with some not included. From that table come the V and J calls and clone size; the DNA was used to work out D and trimming. The profile shows nearly 110,000 clones, 84% of them singletons. V was clipped by 7 bases and J by 7 bases; unmatched bases: 12. The CDR3 is 15 residues long. In germline, CDR1 is ENHRY, CDR2 SYGVKD. The source material was peripheral blood. This chain connects TRBV10-3 to TRBJ2-2; 7 nucleotides line up with TRBD1. The receptor's source is a human donor in a cohort sampled during active COVID-19. In DNA, the CDR3 is TGTGCCATCAAGGTCCCGACAGGGCCTATCGGGGAGCTGTTTTTT. Translating it yields CAIKVPTGPIGELFF.